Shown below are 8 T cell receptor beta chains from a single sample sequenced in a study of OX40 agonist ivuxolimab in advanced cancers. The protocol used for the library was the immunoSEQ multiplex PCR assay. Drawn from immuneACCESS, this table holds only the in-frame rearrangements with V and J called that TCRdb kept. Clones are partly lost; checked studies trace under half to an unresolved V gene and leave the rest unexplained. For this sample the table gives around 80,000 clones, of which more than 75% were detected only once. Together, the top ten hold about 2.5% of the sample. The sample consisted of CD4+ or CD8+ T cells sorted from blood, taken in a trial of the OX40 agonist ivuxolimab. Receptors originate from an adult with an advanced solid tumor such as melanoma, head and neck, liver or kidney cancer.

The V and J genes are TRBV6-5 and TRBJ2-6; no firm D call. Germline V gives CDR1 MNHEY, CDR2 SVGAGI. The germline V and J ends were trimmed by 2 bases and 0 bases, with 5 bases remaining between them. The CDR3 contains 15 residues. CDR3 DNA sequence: TGTGCCAGCAGTTACGCGGTCTCTGGGGCCAACGTCCTGACTTTC. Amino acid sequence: CASSYAVSGANVLTF.

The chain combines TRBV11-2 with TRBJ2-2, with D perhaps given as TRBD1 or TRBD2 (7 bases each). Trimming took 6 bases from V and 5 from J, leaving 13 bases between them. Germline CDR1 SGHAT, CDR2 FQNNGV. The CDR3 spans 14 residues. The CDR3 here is CASRYRGGTGELFF. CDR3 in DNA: TGTGCCAGCAGGTACAGGGGAGGGACCGGGGAGCTGTTTTTT.

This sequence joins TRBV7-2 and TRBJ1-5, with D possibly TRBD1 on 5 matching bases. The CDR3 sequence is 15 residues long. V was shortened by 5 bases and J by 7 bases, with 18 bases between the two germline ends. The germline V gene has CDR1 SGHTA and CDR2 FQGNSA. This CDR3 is CASSLGPQFGQPQHF. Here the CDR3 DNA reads TGTGCCAGCAGCCTGGGACCGCAATTTGGGCAGCCCCAGCATTTT.

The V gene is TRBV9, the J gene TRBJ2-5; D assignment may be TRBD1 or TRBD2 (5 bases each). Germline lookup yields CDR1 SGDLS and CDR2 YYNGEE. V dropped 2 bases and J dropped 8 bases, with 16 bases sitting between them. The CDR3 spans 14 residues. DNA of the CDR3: TGTGCCAGCAGCGTGGACTCCGAGACAGACACCCAGTACTTC. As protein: CASSVDSETDTQYF.

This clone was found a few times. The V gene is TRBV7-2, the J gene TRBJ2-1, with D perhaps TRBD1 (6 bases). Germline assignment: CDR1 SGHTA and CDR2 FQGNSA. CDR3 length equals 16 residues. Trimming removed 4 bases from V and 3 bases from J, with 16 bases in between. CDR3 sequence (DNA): TGTGCCAGCAGCTCCACAGGGCGAAGGGGCTACAATGAGCAGTTCTTC. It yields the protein CASSSTGRRGYNEQFF.

CDR3 protein: CASSPSVGHATNEKLFF. In nucleotides, the CDR3 is TGTGCCAGCTCACCCTCCGTCGGGCATGCAACTAATGAAAAACTGTTTTTT. This chain joins TRBV18 and TRBJ1-4; D is ambiguous. This CDR3 comprises 17 residues. The germline V and J ends were trimmed by 3 bases and 0 bases, with 14 bases remaining between them. Germline CDR1 and CDR2: KGHSH and LQKENI.

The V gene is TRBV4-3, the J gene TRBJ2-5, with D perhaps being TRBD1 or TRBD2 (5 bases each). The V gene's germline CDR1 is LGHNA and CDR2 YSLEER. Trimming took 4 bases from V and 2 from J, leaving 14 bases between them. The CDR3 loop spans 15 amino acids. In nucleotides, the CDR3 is TGCGCCAGCAGCCCGAACCTGGGACGGCAAGAGACCCAGTACTTC. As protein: CASSPNLGRQETQYF.

This CDR3 reads CASSEPRPGTNQPQHF. The CDR3 region has the DNA TGTGCCAGCAGTGAACCGCGACCGGGGACCAATCAGCCCCAGCATTTT. This chain connects TRBV6-1 to TRBJ1-5; tentative D call: TRBD1 (5 bases). CDR1 and CDR2 (germline): MNHNS, SASEGT. This CDR3 spans 16 amino acids. V lost 2 bases, J lost 3 bases, and 14 bases lay in between.